The T cell receptor beta chain under discussion was sequenced for a study of early T cells in non-severe SARS-CoV-2 infection. About the study: Sequencing used unsorted whole-blood bulk RNA, so chains lack pairing.

This clonotype was found many times. V dropped 7 bases and J dropped 9 bases, with 15 bases sitting between them. The CDR3 loop spans 12 amino acids. The V gene's germline CDR1 is LGHDT and CDR2 YNNKEL (reference sequence). Using its own MiXCR run on the 5' RACE reads, TCRdb lists one record per CDR3 protein. The data show 90,000 to 130,000 distinct CDR3 sequences, over 10% seen once. Sequenced input: whole blood. This chain connects TRBV3-1 to TRBJ1-2, with TRBD1 as a possible D gene (6 bases). The sequence was collected from an adult who was a healthcare worker with PCR-confirmed SARS-CoV-2 infection or an uninfected control (not recorded which). The CDR3: CASTSGQGSYTF. The CDR3 DNA is TGTGCCAGCACCTCAGGTCAGGGGAGCTACACCTTC. The full variable domain, with the rest looked up from reference TRBV3-1 and TRBJ1-2, is DTAVSQTPKYLVTQMGNDKSIKCEQNLGHDTMYWYKQDSKKFLKIMFSYNNKELIINETVPNRFSPKSPDKAHLNLHINSLELGDSAVYFCASTSGQGSYTFGSGTRLTVV.